This T cell receptor (beta chain) was identified in a study of cytomegalovirus exposure and HLA in healthy donors. Study in general: Drawn from HLA-typed donors, approximately 85 million unique TCRs were held in an early data release.

In the PCR, 60 Vbeta and 13 Jbeta primers were used. Only in-frame clones appear in the TCRdb table, and some are missing; sequencing was by immunoSEQ multiplex PCR. This sample has over 70,000 clones, with roughly three quarters found just once. In regard to this clone: The antigen is undetermined.

CDR3 length equals 14 residues. Trimming cost V 5 bases and J 3 bases, with 11 bases left between them. Per the germline V gene, CDR1 is LNHDA and CDR2 is SQIVND (reference sequence). Points from the study as a whole: Per published accounts, TCR beta sequences correctly predicted the HLA-A and HLA-B alleles of most subjects. It was 150 to 200 TCR beta chains that were listed as cytomegalovirus-associated. Most TCR sequences showed up rarely, but some public TCRs showed up in many donors.

V gene TRBV19 combines with J gene TRBJ1-5; D unresolved. The sample taken for sequencing was PBMCs. The sequence derives from a man under 40 in good health and CMV-seronegative. The CDR3, as DNA: TGTGCCAGTAGTCCTCGGTTTCTCAATCAGCCCCAGCATTTT. It yields the protein CASSPRFLNQPQHF.